The TCR beta chain described here comes from a study of blood T cell repertoires in COVID-19. CDR1 is SGHTA and CDR2 is FQGNSA in the germline V gene. Deletions cut 0 bases from V and 3 bases from J, with 9 bases between. This CDR3 has 15 amino acids. The repertoire was sequenced with immunoSEQ multiplex PCR; TCRdb's copy has only in-frame clones and lacks some. The profile shows around 200,000 clones, about 90% of them singletons. The specimen sequenced was PBMCs or T cells enriched from blood (not recorded which). The receptor was derived from a woman in her fifties or sixties in a cohort exposed to, infected with or recovered from COVID-19 (not recorded which). V and J are TRBV7-2 and TRBJ1-5; TRBD1 might be the D (6 bases). The CDR3 here is CASSLAGTFNQPQHF. The CDR3 DNA reads TGTGCCAGCAGCTTAGCCGGGACATTCAATCAGCCCCAGCATTTT. Full variable domain (missing parts from reference TRBV7-2 and TRBJ1-5): GAGVSQSPSNKVTEKGKDVELRCDPISGHTALYWYRQSLGQGLEFLIYFQGNSAPDKSGLPSDRFSAERTGGSVSTLTIQRTQQEDSAVYLCASSLAGTFNQPQHFGDGTRLSIL.